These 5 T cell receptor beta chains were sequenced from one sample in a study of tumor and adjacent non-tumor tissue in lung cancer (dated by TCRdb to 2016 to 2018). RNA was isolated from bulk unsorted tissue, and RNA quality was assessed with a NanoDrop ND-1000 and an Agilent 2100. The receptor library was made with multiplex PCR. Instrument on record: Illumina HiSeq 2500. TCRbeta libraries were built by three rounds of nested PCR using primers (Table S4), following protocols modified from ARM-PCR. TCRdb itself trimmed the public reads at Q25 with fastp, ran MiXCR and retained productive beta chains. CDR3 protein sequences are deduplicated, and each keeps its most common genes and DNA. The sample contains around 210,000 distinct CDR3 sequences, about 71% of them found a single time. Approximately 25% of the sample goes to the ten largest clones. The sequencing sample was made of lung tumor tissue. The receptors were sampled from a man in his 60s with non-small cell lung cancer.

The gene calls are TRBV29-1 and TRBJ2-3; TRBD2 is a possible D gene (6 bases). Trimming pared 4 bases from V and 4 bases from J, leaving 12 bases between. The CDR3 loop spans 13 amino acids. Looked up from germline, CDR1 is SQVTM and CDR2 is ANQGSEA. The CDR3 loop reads CSVVYGSSDTQYF. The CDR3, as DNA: TGCAGCGTTGTATACGGGAGCTCAGATACGCAGTATTTT.

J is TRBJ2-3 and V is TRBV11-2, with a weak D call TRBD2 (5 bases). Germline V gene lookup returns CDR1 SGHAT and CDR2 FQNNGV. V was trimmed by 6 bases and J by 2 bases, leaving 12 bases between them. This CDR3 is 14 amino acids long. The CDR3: CASSPLADTDTQYF. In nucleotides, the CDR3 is TGTGCCAGCAGTCCTCTAGCAGACACAGATACGCAGTATTTT.

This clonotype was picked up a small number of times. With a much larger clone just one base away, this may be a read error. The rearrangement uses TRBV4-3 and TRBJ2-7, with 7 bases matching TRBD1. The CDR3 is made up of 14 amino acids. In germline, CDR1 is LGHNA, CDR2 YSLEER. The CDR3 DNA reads TGCGTCAGCAGCCAACGACAGGGCTCCTACGAGCAGTACTTC. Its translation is CVSSQRQGSYEQYF.

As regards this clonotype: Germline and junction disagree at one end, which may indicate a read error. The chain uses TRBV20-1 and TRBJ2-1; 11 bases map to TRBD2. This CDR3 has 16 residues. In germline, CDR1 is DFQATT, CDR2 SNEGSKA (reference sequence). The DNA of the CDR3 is TGCAGTGCTAGAGATGAGGCTAGCGGGGGGAACAATGACCAGTTCTTC. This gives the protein CSARDEASGGNNDQFF.

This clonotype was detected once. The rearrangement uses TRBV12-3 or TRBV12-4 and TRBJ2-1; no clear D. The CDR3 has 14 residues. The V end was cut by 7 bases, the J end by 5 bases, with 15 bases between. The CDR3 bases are TGTGCCAGCAATTTTGGCAGCCGGAACAATGAGCAGTTCTTC. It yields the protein CASNFGSRNNEQFF.